A single sample gave rise to the 5 T cell receptor beta chains below, sequenced in a study of T cells after posttransplantation cyclophosphamide. Sampled 1 year posttransplant, controls received myeloablative marrow transplants, methotrexate and a calcineurin inhibitor. Profiled with immunoSEQ multiplex PCR; TCRdb holds only in-frame clones, not every one. This table has more than 8,000 clones, around 90% appearing once. This material consisted of PBMCs, taken approximately 430 days after allogeneic stem cell transplant with calcineurin inhibitor and methotrexate. Receptors originate from a male patient between 45 and 59 years old who received an allogeneic stem cell transplant from an unrelated donor, was CMV-positive, and had chronic GVHD only. Part of the T cell pool may stem from the graft donor.

This chain connects TRBV19 to TRBJ2-1; a possible D gene is TRBD2 (6 bases). Deletions cut 4 bases from V and 3 bases from J, with 13 bases between. Germline-derived CDR1 and CDR2 are LNHDA and SQIVND (reference sequence). The CDR3 is 15 residues long. This CDR3 reads CASSNPGLIYNEQFF. The CDR3 DNA follows: TGTGCCAGTAGTAACCCGGGACTGATCTACAATGAGCAGTTCTTC.

The sample holds a few counts of this clone. The chain is built from TRBV28 and TRBJ1-2, with 9 bases fitting TRBD1. Germline V lookup: CDR1 MDHEN, CDR2 SYDVKM. The CDR3 runs to 14 residues. V was clipped by 3 bases and J by 3 bases; unmatched bases: 2. The CDR3 DNA follows: TGTGCCAGCAGTTTTGGACAGGGGTACTATGGCTACACCTTC. Translation gives CASSFGQGYYGYTF.

The V and J genes are TRBV4-1 and TRBJ1-5; no firm D call. This CDR3 spans 16 amino acids. Germline V CDR1 and CDR2: MGHRA, YSYEKL. Between the trimmed V and J ends, which lost 6 bases and 4 bases, there was a span of 19 bases. As DNA, the CDR3 is TGCGCCAGCAGGGTGACCCTCGGAGGACCTAATCAGCCCCAGCATTTT. Its protein is CASRVTLGGPNQPQHF.

The V gene is TRBV18, the J gene TRBJ1-2; TRBD1 is a possible D gene (6 bases). The CDR3 has 22 residues. Deletions cut 4 bases from V and 2 bases from J, with 35 bases between. CDR1 is KGHSH and CDR2 is LQKENI in the germline V gene. The CDR3 DNA reads as TGTGCCAGCTCACTCGATTTTCTACAGGGAGCACCCATCTTTTACTCAAACTATGGCTACACCTTC. Its protein product is CASSLDFLQGAPIFYSNYGYTF.

V and J are TRBV7-9 and TRBJ2-7; 7 bases are shared with TRBD1. Germline assignment: CDR1 SEHNR and CDR2 FQNEAQ (reference sequence). J was trimmed by 2 bases and V by 3 bases; bases with no gene match: 4. The CDR3 totals 14 residues. The CDR3 sequence is CASSFRDSPYEQYF. In DNA, the CDR3 is TGTGCCAGCAGCTTCCGGGACAGCCCCTACGAGCAGTACTTC.